Below, 29 T cell receptor beta chains from the same sample are listed, as sequenced in a study of T cells in Graves' hyperthyroidism and ophthalmopathy (dated by TCRdb to the late 2010s). Preparation of the library involved multiplex PCR. TCRdb lists the instrument as Illumina HiSeq 2000. The TCR beta CDR3 regions were amplified from the RNA transcripts. The TCR CDR3 was subjected to a first round of RT-PCR using the HTBI primer set and the Qiagen OneStep RT-PCR kit. The public reads were reanalyzed by TCRdb: fastp trimming at Q25, MiXCR alignment, in-frame beta chains only. Rows with a matching CDR3 protein are joined into one entry that keeps the most common DNA and genes. This sample gives around 340,000 distinct CDR3 sequences in total; roughly 15% of them show up just once. Jointly, the top ten make up approximately 33% of the sample. Sequenced input: blood. These receptors originate from a young man with Graves' hyperthyroidism.

There are many counts of this clonotype. The gene calls are TRBV20-1 and TRBJ2-7; 7 nucleotides agree with TRBD1. CDR1 DFQATT and CDR2 SNEGSKA come from the germline V gene (reference sequence). Trimming took 6 bases from V and 3 from J; bases not matched to a gene: 8. The CDR3 is 13 residues long. DNA of the CDR3: TGCAGTGCGGCCGGACAGGCCGGCTACGAGCAGTACTTC. This sequence encodes CSAAGQAGYEQYF.

This clonotype showed up many times. This rearrangement joins TRBV18 to TRBJ2-5, with unresolved D. Germline lookup yields CDR1 KGHSH and CDR2 LQKENI. The CDR3 is 12 amino acids. Trimming removed 6 bases at V and 0 bases at J, with 5 bases between. CDR3 loop: CASSGNQETQYF. The DNA of the CDR3 is TGTGCCAGCTCTGGCAACCAAGAGACCCAGTACTTC.

In regard to this clonotype: One base away lies a much larger clone, so this may be a sequencing read error. The chain joins TRBV5-1 to TRBJ2-7; TRBD1 matches at 11 bases. Germline lookup yields CDR1 SGHRS and CDR2 YFSETQ. The CDR3 totals 14 residues. CDR3 DNA sequence: TGCGCCAGCAGCTCCGGACAGGGGGCGGACGAGCGGTACTTC. It yields the protein CASSSGQGADERYF.

The table lists this clonotype with a few counts. This chain links TRBV5-4 with TRBJ2-7; 9 bases are shared with TRBD1. The germline gives CDR1 SGHNT, CDR2 YYREEE (reference sequence). The ends lost 1 base at V and 3 bases at J; junction bases unmatched: 2. The CDR3 length is 14 residues. The CDR3 loop reads CASSLKGQGYEQYF. The CDR3 bases are TGTGCCAGCAGCTTGAAGGGACAGGGCTACGAGCAGTACTTC.

This clonotype showed up just a few times. This CDR3 is CSVADAGSNQPQHF. CDR3 DNA: TGCAGCGTTGCGGACGCGGGTAGCAATCAGCCCCAGCATTTT. The rearrangement uses TRBV29-1 and TRBJ1-5; D is undetermined. The CDR3 sequence is 14 residues long. V lost 4 bases, J lost 0 bases, and 10 bases lay in between. Germline V lookup: CDR1 SQVTM, CDR2 ANQGSEA.

This clonotype has a handful of counts. The J gene is TRBJ2-2, the V gene TRBV10-3, with TRBD1 identical over 8 bases. J was trimmed by 0 bases and V by 4 bases; bases with no gene match: 4. The CDR3 length is 16 residues. Germline V gene lookup returns CDR1 ENHRY and CDR2 SYGVKD. The CDR3 region is CAISASGQANTGELFF. The CDR3 DNA is TGTGCCATCAGTGCATCGGGACAGGCGAACACCGGGGAGCTGTTTTTT.

The chain combines TRBV5-1 with TRBJ1-1; TRBD1 aligns across 11 bases. V trimming: 3 bases; J trimming: 3 bases; junction bases outside the gene matches: 10. The CDR3 loop spans 17 amino acids. Germline values: CDR1 SGHRS, CDR2 YFSETQ. In DNA, the CDR3 is TGCGCCAGCAGCTACGGACAGGGGGCGACTCTCCACACTGAAGCTTTCTTT. Translated: CASSYGQGATLHTEAFF.

This clonotype was counted only a few times. The chain couples TRBV5-1 to TRBJ2-7; D may correspond to TRBD1 or TRBD2 (6 bases each). Trimming stripped 4 bases from V and 12 bases from J, with 17 bases between. The germline V gene encodes CDR1 SGHRS and CDR2 YFSETQ. The CDR3 covers 12 residues. CDR3 sequence: CASSRGQDQPYF. In DNA, the CDR3 is TGCGCCAGCAGCCGGGGGCAGGATCAGCCGTACTTC.

This clonotype was found many times. The chain carries TRBV5-1 and TRBJ2-3; 9 bases are a match to TRBD2. J was trimmed by 4 bases and V by 4 bases; bases with no gene match: 16. CDR3 length: 18 residues. The germline V gene has CDR1 SGHRS and CDR2 YFSETQ. The CDR3 DNA reads TGCGCCAGCAGCCGCGGGACTAGTAGCGGGAGAGATGCAGATACGCAGTATTTT. It is translated as CASSRGTSSGRDADTQYF.

The gene calls are TRBV5-4 and TRBJ1-1; D not resolved. This CDR3 contains 15 residues. Germline-derived CDR1 and CDR2 are SGHNT and YYREEE (reference sequence). V shed 1 base and J shed 0 bases, with 10 bases lying between them. The CDR3 protein is CASSLNSYMNTEAFF. CDR3 in DNA: TGTGCCAGCAGCTTGAACAGCTACATGAACACTGAAGCTTTCTTT.

Many counts were recorded for this clonotype. The chain recombines TRBV7-8 with TRBJ1-1; D unresolved. Germline V gene lookup returns CDR1 SGHVS and CDR2 FQNEAQ. The V and J ends lost 5 bases and 1 base respectively, with 8 bases between them. The CDR3 is 13 amino acids. The CDR3 reads CASSHYKNTEAFF. CDR3 coding DNA: TGTGCCAGCAGCCACTACAAGAACACTGAAGCTTTCTTT.

The rearrangement joins TRBV28 to TRBJ1-2, with D possibly TRBD1 on 5 matching bases. V was pared by 6 bases and J by 4 bases, with 15 bases between. The length of the CDR3 is 14 residues. The germline CDR1 and CDR2 sequences are MDHEN and SYDVKM. The CDR3 loop reads CASSFGDRVYGYTF. The CDR3 region has the DNA TGTGCCAGCAGCTTCGGTGACAGAGTCTATGGCTACACCTTC.

This clonotype was seen a few times. The chain couples TRBV13 to TRBJ2-3; no firm D call. Germline CDR1 reads PRHDT; CDR2 reads FYEKMQ (reference sequence). V gave up 5 bases and J gave up 7 bases, with 7 bases separating them. The CDR3 runs to 11 residues. The CDR3 bases are TGTGCCAGCAGCACACGAAATACGCAGTATTTT. This codes for CASSTRNTQYF.

This clonotype came up many times. CDR3 in DNA: TGCAGTGCCTCCACAGGGACAGCCTACAATGAGCAGTTCTTC. This sequence encodes CSASTGTAYNEQFF. The gene calls are TRBV20-1 and TRBJ2-1, with 7 nucleotides matching TRBD1. J gave up 2 bases and V 6 bases, and 7 bases lay outside the gene matches. CDR3 size: 14 residues. The germline V gene has CDR1 DFQATT and CDR2 SNEGSKA (reference sequence).

Note on this clonotype: A much larger clone lies a single base off, so this may be a read error. V and J are TRBV7-8 and TRBJ2-1; 7 positions match TRBD2. The germline CDR1 and CDR2 sequences are SGHVS and FQNEAQ. CDR3 length equals 14 residues. Losses at the gene ends were 3 bases for V and 5 bases for J; bases not matched to a gene: 4. The CDR3 region is CASSLGGSNNEQFF. The CDR3 DNA follows: TGTGCCAGCAGCTTGGGCGGGAGTAACAATGAGCAGTTCTTC.

This clonotype has ten or more counts. The chain joins TRBV10-3 to TRBJ2-3; tentative D call: TRBD2 (6 bases). Germline assignment: CDR1 ENHRY and CDR2 SYGVKD. The CDR3 totals 17 residues. V lost 8 bases and J 4 bases, leaving 25 bases between the germline ends. The CDR3 is CAIARGRGERVSDTQYF. Written as DNA, the CDR3 is TGTGCCATCGCGAGAGGAAGGGGAGAGCGGGTGTCAGATACGCAGTATTTT.

The chain is built from TRBV16 and TRBJ2-3, with 7 bases matching TRBD2. Germline V gene data show CDR1 as KGHSY and CDR2 as FQNENV. V lost 2 bases to trimming and J lost 4 bases; unmatched junction nucleotides: 15. CDR3 length: 18 residues. This chain's CDR3 is CASSQDSPLLARADTQYF. In DNA form, the CDR3 reads TGTGCCAGCAGCCAAGATTCCCCCCTACTAGCGAGAGCAGATACGCAGTATTTT.

Worth noting for this clonotype: The junction departs from the called germline gene at one end, perhaps through a read error. The chain recombines TRBV13 with TRBJ1-1; 9 bases are a match to TRBD1. Germline loops: CDR1 PRHDT, CDR2 FYEKMQ (reference sequence). The CDR3 length is 13 residues. CDR3 in DNA: TGCGCCAGCAGCCAAACAGGGGGCCCTGAAGCTTTCTTT. As protein: CASSQTGGPEAFF.

This clonotype was observed many times. The CDR3 nucleotides are TGTGCCAGCAGTTTACCCCTTCAGGGGCCCGAGCAGTACTTC. Amino acids: CASSLPLQGPEQYF. V usage is TRBV27 and J usage is TRBJ2-7; TRBD1 might be the D (6 bases). This CDR3 has 14 amino acids. V lost 2 bases and J lost 6, with 14 bases in between. In germline, CDR1 is MNHEY, CDR2 SMNVEV (reference sequence).

On this clonotype itself: A read error may be the cause here, since a much bigger clone is one base away. The chain employs TRBV27 and TRBJ2-1; 12 bases are a match to TRBD1. The CDR3 spans 16 residues. V trimming: 6 bases; J trimming: 8 bases; junction bases outside the gene matches: 11. Germline V gene sequence: CDR1 MNHEY, CDR2 SMNVEV (reference sequence). The CDR3 nucleotides read TGTGCCAGCAGCAGACTAGGGACAGGGGGCGAGGATGAGCAGTTCTTC. Translated: CASSRLGTGGEDEQFF.

The chain has TRBV5-1 and TRBJ1-2; D gene unclear. V lost 7 bases and J lost 8, with 12 bases in between. CDR1 SGHRS and CDR2 YFSETQ come from the germline V gene. CDR3 length: 11 residues. The CDR3 loop reads CASGEAGGYTF. CDR3 DNA sequence: TGCGCCAGCGGGGAGGCGGGCGGCTACACCTTC.

This clonotype was counted between two and nine times. The chain is built from TRBV14 and TRBJ1-2, with 7 nucleotides matching TRBD1. This CDR3 comprises 13 residues. The germline CDR1 and CDR2 sequences are SGHDN and FVKESK. V dropped 1 base and J dropped 5; count of bases not matched to a gene: 1. The CDR3 region has the DNA TGTGCCAGCAGCCAAGGGACAGGATATGGCTACACCTTC. Translation gives CASSQGTGYGYTF.

The V call is TRBV6-2 or TRBV6-3, the J call TRBJ2-4, with D unclear. The CDR3 runs 15 residues. The germline V gene has CDR1 MNHEY and CDR2 SVGEGT. V shed 4 bases and J shed 3 bases, with 13 bases lying between them. In DNA form, the CDR3 reads TGTGCCAGCAGTTCGCTCCGGGCCCTCAAAAACATTCAGTACTTC. It is translated as CASSSLRALKNIQYF.

This chain joins TRBV7-2 and TRBJ1-5, with D possibly TRBD1 on 5 matching bases. V shed 1 base and J shed 4 bases, with 11 bases lying between them. The CDR3 runs 15 residues. Per the germline V gene, CDR1 is SGHTA and CDR2 is FQGNSA. CDR3 sequence (DNA): TGTGCCAGCAGCTTAGAAGCGGCAGGGAATCAGCCCCAGCATTTT. Its translation is CASSLEAAGNQPQHF.

This clonotype was detected a few times. The germline gene is not matched at one end of the junction; a read error may be the cause. The chain employs TRBV9 and TRBJ2-1; 8 bases align to TRBD2. The CDR3 covers 14 residues. Germline V CDR1 and CDR2: SGDLS, YYNGEE. CDR3 protein: CTSSVTSGYNEQFF. CDR3 in DNA: TGTACCAGCAGCGTAACTAGCGGATACAATGAGCAGTTCTTC.

Only a few counts were recorded for this clonotype. This chain connects TRBV28 to TRBJ1-2; 12 bases align to TRBD1. Losses at the gene ends were 7 bases for V and 4 bases for J; bases not matched to a gene: 7. The germline gives CDR1 MDHEN, CDR2 SYDVKM. CDR3 length equals 15 residues. This CDR3 is CASTWGQGASYGYTF. The CDR3 nucleotides are TGTGCCAGCACCTGGGGACAGGGGGCCTCCTATGGCTACACCTTC.

The table lists this clonotype with a few counts. The chain combines TRBV5-6 with TRBJ2-3; 7 bases align to TRBD1. CDR3 length: 14 residues. J was trimmed by 6 bases and V by 4 bases; bases with no gene match: 8. The germline CDR1 and CDR2 sequences are SGHDT and YYEEEE. CDR3: CASSMTGLGDTQYF. The CDR3 DNA reads TGTGCCAGCAGCATGACAGGGTTGGGGGATACGCAGTATTTT.

This chain links TRBV6-2 or TRBV6-3 with TRBJ2-2; D may be TRBD1 (6 bases). V was pared by 4 bases and J by 3 bases, with 15 bases between. CDR3 size: 16 residues. The V gene's germline CDR1 is MNHEY and CDR2 SVGEGT. The CDR3 region is CASSSYRVGDTGELFF. CDR3 in DNA: TGTGCCAGCAGTTCCTACAGGGTTGGTGACACCGGGGAGCTGTTTTTT.

This clonotype has at least ten counts. The rearrangement links TRBV12-3 or TRBV12-4 to TRBJ2-3; no reliable D call. CDR3 length equals 14 residues. The germline V and J ends were trimmed by 6 bases and 4 bases, with 14 bases remaining between them. The CDR3 nucleotides read TGTGCCAGCAGCCCTCCCTTTGGGGCAGATACGCAGTATTTT. This sequence encodes CASSPPFGADTQYF.